The present TCR beta chain was sequenced within a study of blood T cell repertoires in COVID-19. Study-wide background: The United States, Italy and Spain supplied acute and convalescent COVID-19 samples. Sample material is recorded as cDNA or gDNA derived from T cells, B-cell-depleted T cells, or PBMCs.

Cohort assignment relied on participant-reported clinical history. V was clipped by 7 bases and J by 5 bases; unmatched bases: 8. Per the germline V gene, CDR1 is SQVTM and CDR2 is ANQGSEA. The CDR3 length is 14 residues. Original data processing: Estimation of nucleated cell counts was performed using reference gene primer amplification. TCRdb keeps only in-frame clones here, not all; method: immunoSEQ multiplex PCR. V, J and clone size are taken as reported in that table, and D and trimming were inferred from the DNA itself. The table shows about 270,000 clones, with about nine tenths occurring only once.

The J gene is TRBJ2-4, the V gene TRBV29-1; 10 nucleotides line up with TRBD1. The specimen was PBMCs or T cells enriched from blood (not recorded which). The sequence was obtained from a woman in her forties with acute COVID-19. The CDR3 is CSARPGTGENIQYF. As DNA, the CDR3 is TGCAGCGCCCGACCGGGGACAGGGGAAAACATTCAGTACTTC.